This T cell receptor (beta chain) comes out of a study of blood T cells in healthy people across ages. A second PCR of 7 to 11 cycles used a sample-barcoded 5' primer and a J-beta primer mix. Individual samples furnished no less than 2.5 million CDR3-containing paired-end reads apiece. Each CDR3 protein gets one entry after TCRdb re-called the 5' RACE reads with MiXCR. The repertoire holds 1.5 million or so distinct CDR3 sequences, with approximately 40% as singletons. This clonotype was seen only a few times. Germline values: CDR1 SGHAT, CDR2 FQNNGV. The CDR3 sequence is 15 residues long. V lost 0 bases and J lost 2, with 11 bases in between.

The chain uses TRBV11-2 and TRBJ2-7, with a possible D match to TRBD1 (6 bases). The sample was blood. The receptor was derived from a young woman in good health. The CDR3 nucleotides read TGTGCCAGCAGCTTAGAACAGGGTCTTCCCTACGAGCAGTACTTC. Translating it yields CASSLEQGLPYEQYF.